These 8 T cell receptor beta chains were all obtained from the same sample, sequenced in a study of Ad26.COV2.S vaccination and SARS-CoV-2 variants listed by TCRdb under 2021. The library was produced with the immunoSEQ multiplex PCR assay. TCRdb mirrors the immuneACCESS table, restricted to in-frame sequences. Some clones are absent from its copies; in checked studies, under half trace to an unresolved V gene, and the reason for the others is unknown. The table for this sample lists around 450,000 clones; approximately 89% of them were counted only once. The ten largest account for approximately 2.5% of the sample. The sample's treatment or condition label, in plain terms: some 20 received Ad26.COV2.S at low or high dose, single or two shots; several received placebo; per-sample allocation not given. For vaccine and placebo recipients, the sequenced repertoires came from samples collected on day 63 after the first injection.

The input for sequencing was peripheral blood, taken in a trial of Ad26.COV2.S vaccine versus placebo. The origin of the receptors is a person between 18 and 59 years old who received the Ad26.COV2.S COVID-19 vaccine or a placebo.

J is TRBJ2-7 and V is TRBV5-1; 12 bases are a match to TRBD1. This CDR3 has 14 amino acids. Trimming took 4 bases from V and 3 from J; bases not matched to a gene: 2. Germline V gives CDR1 SGHRS, CDR2 YFSETQ. The CDR3 sequence: CASSGTGGGYEQYF. DNA of the CDR3: TGCGCCAGCAGCGGGACAGGGGGCGGCTACGAGCAGTACTTC.

This clone was found once. The rearrangement uses TRBV7-9 and TRBJ2-1; tentative D call: TRBD2 (6 bases). V lost 3 bases and J lost 8, with 17 bases in between. The CDR3 runs 15 residues. Germline V gene lookup returns CDR1 SEHNR and CDR2 FQNEAQ (reference sequence). CDR3 DNA: TGTGCCAGCAGCTTTTTTACCTTCGGGAGTCATGAGCAGTTCTTC. Its translation: CASSFFTFGSHEQFF.

This chain uses TRBV6-5 with TRBJ2-1; D might be TRBD1 (6 bases). Trimming cost V 2 bases and J 0 bases, with 8 bases left between them. Germline V gene lookup returns CDR1 MNHEY and CDR2 SVGAGI. This CDR3 comprises 15 residues. The CDR3 DNA is TGTGCCAGCAGTTACGGGACACCCTCCTACAATGAGCAGTTCTTC. Amino acid sequence: CASSYGTPSYNEQFF.

The rearrangement links TRBV18 to TRBJ2-7, with TRBD2 identical over 7 bases. This CDR3 contains 14 residues. V gave up 3 bases and J gave up 2 bases; unmatched junction bases: 4. Germline CDR1 KGHSH, CDR2 LQKENI. The CDR3 DNA reads as TGTGCCAGCTCACCCCCGGGACTAACCTACGAGCAGTACGTC. This sequence encodes CASSPPGLTYEQYV.

The chain combines TRBV27 with TRBJ2-1, with 12 bases fitting TRBD2. This CDR3 contains 13 residues. Germline-derived CDR1 and CDR2 are MNHEY and SMNVEV (reference sequence). Trimming took 8 bases from V and 9 from J; bases not matched to a gene: 5. CDR3 DNA sequence: TGTGCCAGCCAGACTAGCGGGAGTCCTGAGCAGTTCTTC. Protein product: CASQTSGSPEQFF.

This clone was seen only once. The rearrangement uses TRBV28 and TRBJ1-6; TRBD1 matches at 7 bases. This CDR3 region has 14 residues. V shed 8 bases, J shed 5 bases, and the junction held 6 bases outside the gene matches. Germline CDR1 reads MDHEN; CDR2 reads SYDVKM. The CDR3 loop reads CASGRQGNNSPLHF. CDR3 sequence (DNA): TGTGCCAGCGGACGACAGGGAAATAATTCACCCCTCCACTTT.

This clone was seen a few times. This chain links TRBV28 with TRBJ1-5; no definite D call. CDR3 size: 13 residues. Germline V gene sequence: CDR1 MDHEN, CDR2 SYDVKM. V was cut by 4 bases and J by 0 bases, with 4 bases left in between. CDR3 residues: CASSWGSNQPQHF. CDR3 in DNA: TGTGCCAGCAGTTGGGGTAGCAATCAGCCCCAGCATTTT. Filled out from reference TRBV28 and TRBJ1-5, the complete variable domain reads DVKVTQSSRYLVKRTGEKVFLECVQDMDHENMFWYRQDPGLGLRLIYFSYDVKMKEKGDIPEGYSVSREKKERFSLILESASTNQTSMYLCASSWGSNQPQHFGDGTRLSIL.

The chain couples TRBV12-3 or TRBV12-4 to TRBJ1-2, with 9 bases that match TRBD1. V lost 7 bases and J lost 7; bases outside the gene matches: 7. The CDR3 consists of 13 residues. CDR3 nucleotides: TGTGCCAGCATTCCACAGGGGGCCATTGGCTACACCTTC. Translation gives CASIPQGAIGYTF.